The subject of this entry is one T cell receptor beta chain. This clone's antigen is unknown. No base qualities exist here, and no much larger clone lies one base off it. This entry comes from a study of a mutant IDH1 vaccine in newly diagnosed glioma (dated by TCRdb to the early 2020s). For the study in its entirety: Eight vaccinations were administered to patients in weeks 1, 3, 5, 7, 11, 15, 19 and 23, corresponding to visits V03 through V10. Vaccination was initiated 4-6 weeks after radiotherapy alone, or concurrently with temozolomide cycles in the chemotherapy-containing groups. Of the 32 patients who were treated, 62.5% were male and roughly 38% were female, and the mean age was approximately 40 years. Prior to enrollment, standard therapy consisting of radiotherapy alone, temozolomide alone, or radiochemotherapy with temozolomide had been administered to patients, with the combination being received by most patients. Peripheral blood was collected at six visits: V03 (baseline), V05, V07, V10, V12 and V13. For exploratory analyses, longitudinal TCRB deep sequencing was carried out in 25 to 30 treated patients wherever samples were available.

The germline V gene encodes CDR1 KGHSH and CDR2 LQKENI. From cysteine to phenylalanine, the CDR3 is 18 amino acids long. This entry keeps only the CDR3 DNA: 54 bases, framed from base 1. Germline trimming: 0 bases from V, 8 bases from J; junction bases outside gene matches: 16. The full study reports these points: Immune responses induced by the vaccine were seen in 90% to 95% of patients across multiple MHC alleles. According to the authors, sample limitations meant that analyses of patient blood samples could not be reproduced. Availability determined which PBMC samples were chosen for TCRB deep sequencing. Changes in the top peripheral T cell clonotypes picked up by TCRB sequencing did not appear to be linked to pseudoprogression.

The time point label for this specimen denotes: week 23, last vaccination. Each vaccine dose, consisting of 300 ug of a 20-mer mutant IDH1 peptide in Montanide, was administered subcutaneously with topical imiquimod. The donors had newly diagnosed IDH1-mutant astrocytomas of WHO grade 3 or 4 that showed loss of nuclear ATRX. The samples were drawn from NOA16, a multicentre, single-arm, open-label phase I trial in Germany that tested a mutant IDH1 peptide vaccine in humans for the first time. The DNeasy Blood and Tissue Kit was used to extract genomic DNA from EDTA blood for TCRB sequencing. Libraries were made using the immunoSEQ multiplex PCR assay. Rearranged TCR beta chain sequences were amplified using the hsTCRB Kit according to the manufacturer's protocol. Sequencing of TCRB libraries was carried out on an Illumina MiSeq. For the original study's pipeline: Demultiplexing, trimming and gene mapping were performed with the kit vendor's proprietary platform. TCRdb provides this immuneACCESS table in a form limited to in-frame rearrangements. Some clones are lacking; in checked studies, under half of them reflect an unresolved V gene, and why the rest are absent is not known. Clone size and the V and J calls come from that table; the DNA yielded D and trimming. The sample table lists about 56,000 clones, about nine tenths of them with a count of one. The ten largest clones represent roughly 1.4% of the sample.

The chain employs TRBV18 and TRBJ2-1, and 7 junctional nucleotides match TRBD2. This sequence was found in a man aged 35 to 55 with glioma. The sample consisted of PBMCs, taken from a glioma patient whose treatment included an IDH1 peptide vaccine. The CDR3 has the sequence CASSPPRGAGRGTDEQFF. Here is the DNA: TGTGCCAGCTCACCACCGAGAGGAGCGGGGAGAGGTACGGATGAGCAGTTCTTC.